This TCR beta chain was identified in a study of blood T cell repertoires in COVID-19 (dated by TCRdb to the early 2020s). In terms of the full investigation: Samples from collaborators originated in the United States, Italy and Spain and spanned both the acute and convalescent phases of COVID-19. The prospective study material was composed of cDNA or gDNA derived from T cells, B-cell-depleted T cells, or PBMCs. Subjects who had been exposed to COVID-19, were actively infected with it, or had recovered from it provided the deeply sampled blood TCRbeta repertoires that made up the dataset. The repertoires were released in a freely available public database meant as a resource for research on the immune response to SARS-CoV-2. Samples were obtained from the ongoing ImmuneRACE study (first 160 participants) and from about 1,300 subjects provided by 6 global collaborators. The sample metadata nearly always contained a de-identified subject ID, COVID-19 status, age in years and sex. HLA class I and class II types, where available, came from metadata supplied by the sample provider rather than from assay-based typing. Paper-wide results and their limitations: The quantity of clinical and demographic metadata differed by source and by participant and was supplied without curation.

Samples from volunteer blood donors who had recovered from COVID-19 were contributed by a second Seattle source. Each collaborating institution followed its own protocols to collect whole blood in K2EDTA tubes. For TCRbeta analysis, collaborator samples were shipped as frozen whole blood, as isolated PBMCs, or as DNA extracted from either sample type. Via the germline V gene, CDR1 is SNHLY and CDR2 FYNNEI. V has 2 bases trimmed and J has 0 bases trimmed; junction bases matching no gene number 13. Including the terminal cysteine and phenylalanine, the CDR3 comprises 18 residues. The DNA shown is the 54-base CDR3, in frame from base 1. The immunoSEQ Assay, a bias-controlled multiplex PCR, was used to amplify TCRbeta CDR3 regions from genomic DNA. As for the authors' bioinformatics: Within the assay, amplification of reference gene primers was used to estimate how many nucleated cells each sample contained. To quantify the absolute abundance of each unique TCRbeta CDR3 rearrangement, sequence reads were collapsed and filtered. For each sample, productive Simpson clonality was calculated as the square root of Simpson's diversity index over productive rearrangements. TCRdb took this table from immuneACCESS and kept in-frame rearrangements with V and J called. Such tables lack part of the clones; where checked against another copy, unresolved V genes explain under half of the gap, and the rest is unexplained. Clone size and the V and J calls come from that table; the DNA yielded D and trimming. Recorded for this sample are under 250,000 clones; approximately 83% of them occurred a single time. Roughly 3% of the sample comes from the top ten.

A remark on this clone: The antigen it recognizes is unknown. There are no base qualities to consult, and no much larger clone falls within one base.

Sequenced material: peripheral blood. Here the chain combines TRBV2 and TRBJ2-7; 7 bases in the junction line up with TRBD2. The clonotype comes from a woman aged 25 to 45 who had recovered from COVID-19. CDR3 region: CASSERLADPSFSYEQYF. The nucleotide sequence is given as TGTGCCAGCAGTGAAAGGCTAGCGGACCCATCCTTCTCCTACGAGCAGTACTTC.